This entry lists 8 T cell receptor beta chains sequenced from one sample in a study of T cells in Graves' hyperthyroidism and ophthalmopathy. The CDR3 regions of TCR beta were amplified from RNA transcripts. In the first-round RT-PCR of the TCR CDR3, the HTBI primer set was used. TCRdb re-derived calls from the multiplex PCR reads in MiXCR, one entry per CDR3 protein. The sample lists about 690,000 distinct CDR3 sequences, 15% to 20% seen once, with around 15% in the top ten. Input material: blood. The receptors shown here come from a man aged 50-60 years with Graves' hyperthyroidism.

This clonotype was counted many times. CDR3 in amino acids: CASSFRGSTNEQYF. The CDR3 DNA is TGTGCCAGCAGTTTTCGCGGGAGCACTAACGAGCAGTACTTC. The chain uses TRBV12-3 or TRBV12-4 and TRBJ2-7, with TRBD2 matching over 7 bases. Germline trimming cut 3 bases from V and 5 bases from J; bases unmatched to any gene: 7. The length of the CDR3 is 14 residues.

The table lists this clonotype with many counts. The gene calls are TRBV5-1 and TRBJ2-2, with D unclear. This CDR3 has 14 residues. Trimming removed 2 bases at V and 1 base at J, with 6 bases between. Germline-derived CDR1 and CDR2 are SGHRS and YFSETQ. The CDR3 reads CASSFQENTGELFF. CDR3 DNA sequence: TGCGCCAGCAGCTTTCAGGAGAACACCGGGGAGCTGTTTTTT.

This clonotype turned up a few times. The chain couples TRBV20-1 to TRBJ2-1; tentative D call: TRBD2 (6 bases). The CDR3 length is 14 residues. Germline V gives CDR1 DFQATT, CDR2 SNEGSKA (reference sequence). V was shortened by 6 bases and J by 7 bases, with 19 bases between the two germline ends. The CDR3 region is CSAPGTVKGNEQFF. As DNA, the CDR3 is TGCAGTGCCCCCGGGACTGTAAAGGGGAATGAGCAGTTCTTC.

V is TRBV7-9 and J is TRBJ2-3; tentatively, D is TRBD1 or TRBD2 (6 bases each). Trimming left V 5 bases short and J 8 bases short, with 20 bases between. The CDR3 contains 15 residues. CDR1 SEHNR and CDR2 FQNEAQ come from the germline V gene (reference sequence). CDR3 protein: CASSPEGGLKATQYF. DNA for the CDR3: TGTGCCAGCAGCCCCGAGGGGGGATTAAAAGCTACGCAGTATTTT. The full variable domain, rest sourced from reference TRBV7-9 and TRBJ2-3, is DTGVSQNPRHKITKRGQNVTFRCDPISEHNRLYWYRQTLGQGPEFLTYFQNEAQLEKSRLLSDRFSAERPKGSFSTLEIQRTEQGDSAMYLCASSPEGGLKATQYFGPGTRLTVL.

The CDR3 sequence: CASRGLAGGFYEQYF. The CDR3 DNA is TGTGCCAGCAGGGGACTAGCGGGAGGGTTCTACGAGCAGTACTTC. This chain uses TRBV27 with TRBJ2-7; 16 bases are a match to TRBD2. CDR3 size: 15 residues. Germline CDR1 is MNHEY and CDR2 is SMNVEV (reference sequence). The J segment lost 3 bases and the V segment lost 6 bases, leaving 2 bases of the junction unmatched.

This clonotype has more than one count but fewer than ten. The chain has TRBV5-1 and TRBJ1-2; D gene unclear. From germline, CDR1 is SGHRS and CDR2 YFSETQ. There are 15 residues in the CDR3. V was pared by 5 bases and J by 8 bases, with 22 bases between. CDR3 DNA: TGCGCCAGCAGTTTTTACGGCCCCCCGGAACTAGGCTACACCTTC. It encodes CASSFYGPPELGYTF. The variable domain in full, with the rest retrieved from reference TRBV5-1 and TRBJ1-2, is KAGVTQTPRYLIKTRGQQVTLSCSPISGHRSVSWYQQTPGQGLQFLFEYFSETQRNKGNFPGRFSGRQFSNSRSEMNVSTLELGDSALYLCASSFYGPPELGYTFGSGTRLTVV.

This clonotype was counted ten times or more. V usage is TRBV12-3 or TRBV12-4 and J usage is TRBJ1-5; no firm D call. The CDR3 runs to 12 residues. Trimming removed 1 base at V and 4 bases at J, with 2 bases between. The CDR3, as DNA: TGTGCCAGCAGTTTAGGAAATCAGCCCCAGCATTTT. It yields the protein CASSLGNQPQHF.

This clonotype has just a few counts. The DNA for the CDR3 is TGTGCCAGTAGTATAGCGCTGAGCTCCTACAATGAGCAGTTCTTC. Protein product: CASSIALSSYNEQFF. This chain uses TRBV19 with TRBJ2-1, with D unresolved. The CDR3 sequence is 15 residues long. In germline, CDR1 is LNHDA, CDR2 SQIVND (reference sequence). With 1 base removed from V and 0 bases from J, the gap between germline ends came to 7 bases.